Listed below are T cell receptor beta chains from one sample, sequenced in a study of shared clonotypes between healthy human individuals. TCRdb keeps only in-frame clones here, not all; method: immunoSEQ multiplex PCR. This table has 2.5 million or so clones, approximately 94% appearing once. The sequenced material came from naive CD4+ T cells sorted from blood. These receptors were collected from a man younger than 35 in good health. Both conserved end residues are part of each CDR3. The order of the fields is J gene, V gene, D gene, clone size, CDR3 protein, CDR3 DNA. The D gene is left open where the match is weak. Expanded clones get a size class; other rows say once, few or many, or leave the size out.

J: TRBJ1-1; V: TRBV30; D: TRBD1; size: few; CDR3: CAWRFSGGTEAFF; DNA: TGTGCCTGGAGGTTCTCAGGGGGAACTGAAGCTTTCTTT
J: TRBJ2-7; V: TRBV21-1; D: .; size: once; CDR3: CASSKIYGRAYEQYF; DNA: TGTGCCAGCAGCAAAATCTATGGCAGGGCCTACGAGCAGTACTTC
J: TRBJ1-2; V: TRBV28; D: .; size: .; CDR3: CATLRPGHGSTNYGYTF; DNA: TGTGCCACCTTGAGGCCGGGACATGGAAGCACTAACTATGGCTACACCTTC
J: TRBJ1-3; V: TRBV6-5; D: .; size: few; CDR3: CASSYQGNGNTIYF; DNA: TGTGCCAGCAGTTACCAGGGTAACGGAAACACCATATATTTT
J: TRBJ2-3; V: TRBV2; D: TRBD1; size: .; CDR3: CASSRTGGEDTQYF; DNA: TGTGCTAGCAGTAGGACAGGGGGCGAGGATACGCAGTATTTT
J: TRBJ2-2; V: TRBV4-1; D: .; size: .; CDR3: CASSRYANTGELFF; DNA: TGCGCCAGCAGTCGATACGCGAACACCGGGGAGCTGTTTTTT
J: TRBJ2-1; V: TRBV6-5; D: .; size: .; CDR3: CASRRQPYNEQFF; DNA: TGTGCCAGCAGGCGACAGCCCTACAATGAGCAGTTCTTC
J: TRBJ2-1; V: TRBV11-2; D: TRBD2; size: .; CDR3: CASSLVTGLAGGNNEQFF; DNA: TGTGCCAGCAGCTTAGTTACGGGACTAGCGGGAGGTAACAATGAGCAGTTCTTC
J: TRBJ1-1; V: TRBV7-8; D: .; size: few; CDR3: CASSKQEAGGTEAFF; DNA: TGTGCCAGCAGCAAACAGGAAGCGGGGGGCACTGAAGCTTTCTTT
J: TRBJ1-1; V: TRBV29-1; D: TRBD1; size: .; CDR3: CSTTGVVGVNTEAFF; DNA: TGCAGCACTACAGGGGTCGTGGGGGTGAACACTGAAGCTTTCTTT
J: TRBJ1-5; V: TRBV16; D: .; size: .; CDR3: CASSLGQLNQPQHF; DNA: TGTGCCAGCAGCCTAGGACAGCTCAATCAGCCCCAGCATTTT
J: TRBJ2-2; V: TRBV18; D: .; size: .; CDR3: CASSPRDTGELFF; DNA: TGTGCCAGCTCACCCAGGGATACCGGGGAGCTGTTTTTT
J: TRBJ2-7; V: TRBV5-6; D: TRBD2; size: .; CDR3: CASSLPTSGRGGEQYF; DNA: TGTGCCAGCAGCTTGCCGACTAGCGGGAGGGGAGGCGAGCAGTACTTC
J: TRBJ1-1; V: TRBV18; D: .; size: .; CDR3: CASSLQGTEAFF; DNA: TGTGCCAGCTCACTACAGGGAACTGAAGCTTTCTTT
J: TRBJ1-2; V: TRBV5-1; D: .; size: .; CDR3: CASSSGVYGYTF; DNA: TGCGCCAGCAGCTCCGGGGTTTATGGCTACACCTTC
J: TRBJ1-4; V: TRBV18; D: .; size: .; CDR3: CASSPPGQLNEKLFF; DNA: TGTGCCAGCTCACCACCCGGCCAGCTTAATGAAAAACTGTTTTTT
J: TRBJ2-6; V: TRBV28; D: .; size: .; CDR3: CASSFSSGANVLTF; DNA: TGTGCCAGCAGTTTTAGCTCTGGGGCCAACGTCCTGACTTTC
J: TRBJ2-3; V: TRBV10-3; D: TRBD2; size: .; CDR3: CAISGLGGSGDTQYF; DNA: TGTGCCATCAGTGGCCTGGGAGGGAGCGGCGATACGCAGTATTTT
J: TRBJ2-1; V: TRBV7-9; D: TRBD2; size: .; CDR3: CASSPSLGLAGVGDEQFF; DNA: TGTGCCAGCAGCCCTTCCCTGGGACTAGCGGGAGTAGGCGATGAGCAGTTCTTC
J: TRBJ1-6; V: TRBV7-2; D: .; size: .; CDR3: CASSEIFRNSPLHF; DNA: TGTGCCAGCAGCGAAATTTTCAGGAATTCACCCCTCCACTTT
J: TRBJ1-5; V: TRBV4-1; D: TRBD1; size: .; CDR3: CASSPGQGGQPQHF; DNA: TGCGCCAGCAGCCCTGGACAGGGAGGTCAGCCCCAGCATTTT
J: TRBJ2-2; V: TRBV6-1; D: .; size: .; CDR3: CASSERGNTGELFF; DNA: TGTGCCAGCAGTGAAAGGGGGAACACCGGGGAGCTGTTTTTT
J: TRBJ2-5; V: TRBV30; D: TRBD2; size: once; CDR3: CAWTPRTSQETQYF; DNA: TGTGCCTGGACGCCCAGGACTAGCCAAGAGACCCAGTACTTC
J: TRBJ2-5; V: TRBV2; D: TRBD2; size: .; CDR3: CARGVKQETQYF; DNA: TGTGCCCGGGGGGTGAAGCAAGAGACCCAGTACTTC
J: TRBJ1-4; V: TRBV16; D: .; size: .; CDR3: CASKQSGAGNEKLFF; DNA: TGTGCCAGCAAACAATCAGGGGCAGGGAATGAAAAACTGTTTTTT
J: TRBJ2-3; V: TRBV4-2; D: .; size: .; CDR3: CASSQESGSTDTQYF; DNA: TGTGCCAGCAGCCAAGAGTCGGGAAGCACAGATACGCAGTATTTT